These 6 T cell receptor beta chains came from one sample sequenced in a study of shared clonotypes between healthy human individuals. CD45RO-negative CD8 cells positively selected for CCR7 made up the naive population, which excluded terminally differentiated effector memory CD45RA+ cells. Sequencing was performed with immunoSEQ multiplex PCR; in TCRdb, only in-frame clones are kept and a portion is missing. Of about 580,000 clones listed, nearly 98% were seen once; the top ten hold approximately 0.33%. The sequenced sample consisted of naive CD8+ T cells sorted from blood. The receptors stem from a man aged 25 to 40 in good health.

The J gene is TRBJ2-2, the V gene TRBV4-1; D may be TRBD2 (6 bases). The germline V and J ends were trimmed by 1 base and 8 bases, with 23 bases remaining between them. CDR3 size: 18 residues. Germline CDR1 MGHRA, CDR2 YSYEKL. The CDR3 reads CASSQGTLDGRPHGELFF. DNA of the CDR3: TGCGCCAGCAGCCAAGGAACGCTAGACGGGAGACCCCATGGGGAGCTGTTTTTT.

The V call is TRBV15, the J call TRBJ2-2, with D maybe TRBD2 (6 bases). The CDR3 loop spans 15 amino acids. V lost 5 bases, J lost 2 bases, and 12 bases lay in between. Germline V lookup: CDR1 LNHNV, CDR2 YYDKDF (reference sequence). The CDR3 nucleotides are TGTGCCACCAGCGGGATGACTAGAAACACCGGGGAGCTGTTTTTT. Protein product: CATSGMTRNTGELFF.

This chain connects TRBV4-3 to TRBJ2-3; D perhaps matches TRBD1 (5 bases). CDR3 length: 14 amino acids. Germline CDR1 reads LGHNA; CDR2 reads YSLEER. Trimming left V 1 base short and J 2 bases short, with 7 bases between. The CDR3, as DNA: TGCGCCAGCAGCCAAGGACAGCTCACAGATACGCAGTATTTT. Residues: CASSQGQLTDTQYF.

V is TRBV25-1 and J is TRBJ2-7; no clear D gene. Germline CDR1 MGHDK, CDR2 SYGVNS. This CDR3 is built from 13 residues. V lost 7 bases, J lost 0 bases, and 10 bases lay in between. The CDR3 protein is CASKDASSYEQYF. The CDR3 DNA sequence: TGTGCCAGCAAGGACGCCAGCTCCTACGAGCAGTACTTC.

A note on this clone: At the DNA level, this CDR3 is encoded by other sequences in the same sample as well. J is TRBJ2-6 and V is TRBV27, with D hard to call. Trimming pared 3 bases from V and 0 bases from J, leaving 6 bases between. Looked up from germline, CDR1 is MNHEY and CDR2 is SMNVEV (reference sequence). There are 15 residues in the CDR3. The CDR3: CASSFFSSGANVLTF. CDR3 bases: TGTGCCAGCAGTTTTTTTTCCTCTGGGGCCAACGTCCTGACTTTC.

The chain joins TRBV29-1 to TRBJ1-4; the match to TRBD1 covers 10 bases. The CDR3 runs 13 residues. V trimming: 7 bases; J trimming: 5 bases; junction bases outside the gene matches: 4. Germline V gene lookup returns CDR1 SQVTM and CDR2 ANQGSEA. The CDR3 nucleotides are TGCAGCGCCAGGACAGGGGGGAATGAAAAACTGTTTTTT. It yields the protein CSARTGGNEKLFF.